The present T cell receptor beta chain was sequenced within a study of blood T cell repertoires in COVID-19. Looking at the study overall: The United States, Italy and Spain provided the acute and convalescent COVID-19 samples.

Generated by immunoSEQ multiplex PCR, the TCRdb table keeps only in-frame clones and is missing some. The sample records a few hundred thousand clones, roughly 90% being singletons. The source of this sequence is a man aged 18 to 30 who had recovered from COVID-19. The source material was peripheral blood.

In DNA, the CDR3 is TGCGCCAGCAGCTTGAGGGCTAGCGGGAGTATTTTCATTGAGCAGTTCTTC. It specifies CASSLRASGSIFIEQFF. The rearrangement links TRBV5-1 to TRBJ2-1, with 10 bases aligning to TRBD2. CDR3 length: 17 amino acids. Per germline, CDR1 SGHRS and CDR2 YFSETQ. The V and J ends lost 1 base and 9 bases, in that order; junction bases with no gene match: 13.